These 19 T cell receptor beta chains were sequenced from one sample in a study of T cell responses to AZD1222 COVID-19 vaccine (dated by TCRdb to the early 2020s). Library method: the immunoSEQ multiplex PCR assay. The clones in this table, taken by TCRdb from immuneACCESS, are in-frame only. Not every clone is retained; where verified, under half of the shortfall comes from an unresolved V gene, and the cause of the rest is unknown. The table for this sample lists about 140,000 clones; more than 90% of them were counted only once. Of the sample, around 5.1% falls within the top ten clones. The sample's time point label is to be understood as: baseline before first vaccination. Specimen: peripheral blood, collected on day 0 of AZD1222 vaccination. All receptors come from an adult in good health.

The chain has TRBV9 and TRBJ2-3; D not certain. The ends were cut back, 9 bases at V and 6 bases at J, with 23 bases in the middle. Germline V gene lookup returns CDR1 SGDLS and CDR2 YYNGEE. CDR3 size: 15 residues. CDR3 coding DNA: TGTGCCACCACTACCCTCCCGAGGCCCGGGGATACGCAGTATTTT. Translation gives CATTTLPRPGDTQYF.

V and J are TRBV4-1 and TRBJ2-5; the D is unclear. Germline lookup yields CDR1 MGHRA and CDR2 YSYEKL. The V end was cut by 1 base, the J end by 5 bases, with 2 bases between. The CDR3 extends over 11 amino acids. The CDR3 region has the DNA TGCGCCAGCAGCCAAGCGGAGACCCAGTACTTC. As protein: CASSQAETQYF.

DNA for the CDR3: TGCGCCAGCAGTGGGACAGGGGTTCGTACTAGCGGGGCCAATGAGCAGTTCTTC. Its translation is CASSGTGVRTSGANEQFF. The J gene is TRBJ2-1, the V gene TRBV5-1; D possibly uses TRBD1 or TRBD2 (10 bases each). The CDR3 covers 18 residues. Germline CDR1 and CDR2: SGHRS and YFSETQ. V lost 5 bases to trimming and J lost 6 bases, with 27 bases between them. Full variable domain (outside the CDR3, taken from reference TRBV5-1 and TRBJ2-1): KAGVTQTPRYLIKTRGQQVTLSCSPISGHRSVSWYQQTPGQGLQFLFEYFSETQRNKGNFPGRFSGRQFSNSRSEMNVSTLELGDSALYLCASSGTGVRTSGANEQFFGPGTRLTVL.

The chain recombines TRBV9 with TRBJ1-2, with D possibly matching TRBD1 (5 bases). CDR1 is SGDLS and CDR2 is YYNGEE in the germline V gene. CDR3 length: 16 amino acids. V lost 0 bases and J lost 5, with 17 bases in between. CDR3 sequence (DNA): TGTGCCAGCAGCGTAGGCAGGGAGGTACAAGGGTATGGCTACACCTTC. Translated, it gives CASSVGREVQGYGYTF.

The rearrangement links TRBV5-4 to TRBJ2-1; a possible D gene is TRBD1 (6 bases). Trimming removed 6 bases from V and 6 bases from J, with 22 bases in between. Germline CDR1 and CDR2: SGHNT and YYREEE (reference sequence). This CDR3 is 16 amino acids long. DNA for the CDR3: TGTGCCAGCACCCCCCAGTTAGGCAGGGGCGTCAATGAGCAGTTCTTC. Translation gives CASTPQLGRGVNEQFF.

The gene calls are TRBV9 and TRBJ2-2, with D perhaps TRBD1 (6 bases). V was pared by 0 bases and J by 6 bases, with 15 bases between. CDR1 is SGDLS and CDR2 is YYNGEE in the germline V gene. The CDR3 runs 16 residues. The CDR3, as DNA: TGTGCCAGCAGCGTAGTCGGGCAGGGGTCGCCCGGGGAGCTGTTTTTT. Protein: CASSVVGQGSPGELFF.

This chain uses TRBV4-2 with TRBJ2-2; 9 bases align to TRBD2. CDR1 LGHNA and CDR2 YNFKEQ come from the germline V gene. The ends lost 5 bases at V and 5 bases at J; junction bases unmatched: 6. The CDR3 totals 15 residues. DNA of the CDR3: TGTGCCAGCAGCTGGTCTAGCGGGGCGACCGGGGAGCTGTTTTTT. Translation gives CASSWSSGATGELFF.

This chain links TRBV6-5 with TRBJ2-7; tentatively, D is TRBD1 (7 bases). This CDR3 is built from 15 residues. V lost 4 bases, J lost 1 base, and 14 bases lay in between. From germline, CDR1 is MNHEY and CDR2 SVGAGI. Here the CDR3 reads CASSSQQGRSYEQYF. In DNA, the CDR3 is TGTGCCAGCAGTTCCCAACAGGGGAGGTCCTACGAGCAGTACTTC.

CDR3 sequence: CASSDLLQTNEKLFF. The CDR3 DNA reads as TGCGCCAGCAGTGACCTACTTCAAACTAATGAAAAACTGTTTTTT. The rearrangement joins TRBV10-2 to TRBJ1-4; D remains unclear. Trimming took 3 bases from V and 1 from J, leaving 9 bases between them. Looked up from germline, CDR1 is WSHSY and CDR2 is SAAADI. The CDR3 has 15 amino acids.

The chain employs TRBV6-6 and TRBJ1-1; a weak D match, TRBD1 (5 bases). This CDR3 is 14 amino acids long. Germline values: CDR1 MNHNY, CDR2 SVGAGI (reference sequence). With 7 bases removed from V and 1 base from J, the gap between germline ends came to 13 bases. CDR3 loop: CASTPTRGNTEAFF. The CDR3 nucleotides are TGTGCCAGCACCCCAACGAGGGGGAACACTGAAGCTTTCTTT.

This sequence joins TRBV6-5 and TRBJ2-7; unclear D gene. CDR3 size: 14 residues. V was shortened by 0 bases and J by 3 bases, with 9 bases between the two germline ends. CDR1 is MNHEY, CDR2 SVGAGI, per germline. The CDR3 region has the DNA TGTGCCAGCAGTTACTCGGCTCCCAGCTACGAGCAGTACTTC. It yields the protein CASSYSAPSYEQYF.

The DNA for the CDR3 is TGTGCCAGCAGTAAGGTCGGTGAGCAGTTCTTC. It translates to CASSKVGEQFF. The J gene is TRBJ2-1, the V gene TRBV7-9; no clear D gene. CDR1 and CDR2 (germline): SEHNR, FQNEAQ (reference sequence). Trimming shortened V by 6 bases and J by 9 bases, and 9 bases separated the two germline ends. The CDR3 consists of 11 residues.

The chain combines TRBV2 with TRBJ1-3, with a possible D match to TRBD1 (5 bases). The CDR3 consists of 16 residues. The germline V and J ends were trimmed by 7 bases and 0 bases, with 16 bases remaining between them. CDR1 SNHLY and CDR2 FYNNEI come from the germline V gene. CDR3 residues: CASTTGRLSSGNTIYF. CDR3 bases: TGTGCCAGCACCACGGGACGTTTGAGCTCTGGAAACACCATATATTTT.

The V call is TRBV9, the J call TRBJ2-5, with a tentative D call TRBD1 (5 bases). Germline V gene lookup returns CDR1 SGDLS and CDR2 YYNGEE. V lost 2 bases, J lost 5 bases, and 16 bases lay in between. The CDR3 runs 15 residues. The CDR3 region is CASSVSPARVETQYF. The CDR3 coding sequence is TGTGCCAGCAGCGTGTCCCCGGCCAGGGTTGAGACCCAGTACTTC.

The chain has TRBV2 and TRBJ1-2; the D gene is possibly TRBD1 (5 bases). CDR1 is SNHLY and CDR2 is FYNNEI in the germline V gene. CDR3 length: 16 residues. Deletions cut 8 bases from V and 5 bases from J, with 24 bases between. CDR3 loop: CASSLASGTLIYGYTF. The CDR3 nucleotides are TGTGCCAGCTCTTTAGCTTCCGGGACCCTTATTTATGGCTACACCTTC.

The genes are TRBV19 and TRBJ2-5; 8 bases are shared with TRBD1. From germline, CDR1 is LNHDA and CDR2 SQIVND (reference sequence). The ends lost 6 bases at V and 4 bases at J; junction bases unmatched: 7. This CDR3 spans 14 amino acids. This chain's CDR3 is CASRSRQGSETQYF. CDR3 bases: TGTGCCAGTAGGTCCAGACAGGGGTCAGAGACCCAGTACTTC. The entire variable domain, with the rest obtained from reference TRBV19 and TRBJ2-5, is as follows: DGGITQSPKYLFRKEGQNVTLSCEQNLNHDAMYWYRQDPGQGLRLIYYSQIVNDFQKGDIAEGYSVSREKKESFPLTVTSAQKNPTAFYLCASRSRQGSETQYFGPGTRLLVL.

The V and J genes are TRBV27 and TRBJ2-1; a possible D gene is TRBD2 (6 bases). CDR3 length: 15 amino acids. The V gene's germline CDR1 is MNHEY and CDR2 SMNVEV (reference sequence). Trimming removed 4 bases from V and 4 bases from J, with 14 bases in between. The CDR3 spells CASSSQKTSYNEQFF. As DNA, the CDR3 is TGTGCCAGCAGTTCACAGAAGACTAGTTACAATGAGCAGTTCTTC.

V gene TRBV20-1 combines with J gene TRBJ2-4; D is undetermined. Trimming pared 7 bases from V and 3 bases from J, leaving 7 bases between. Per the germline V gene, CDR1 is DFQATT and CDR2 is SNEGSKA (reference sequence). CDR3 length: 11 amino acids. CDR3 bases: TGCAGTGTCGTATACAAAAACATTCAGTACTTC. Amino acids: CSVVYKNIQYF.

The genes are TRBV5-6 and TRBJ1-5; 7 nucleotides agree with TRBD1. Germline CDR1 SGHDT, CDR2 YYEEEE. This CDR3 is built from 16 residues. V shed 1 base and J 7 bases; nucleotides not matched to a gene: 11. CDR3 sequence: CASSLTGDTSPQPQHF. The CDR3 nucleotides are TGTGCCAGCAGCTTGACAGGGGATACCTCCCCACAGCCCCAGCATTTT.